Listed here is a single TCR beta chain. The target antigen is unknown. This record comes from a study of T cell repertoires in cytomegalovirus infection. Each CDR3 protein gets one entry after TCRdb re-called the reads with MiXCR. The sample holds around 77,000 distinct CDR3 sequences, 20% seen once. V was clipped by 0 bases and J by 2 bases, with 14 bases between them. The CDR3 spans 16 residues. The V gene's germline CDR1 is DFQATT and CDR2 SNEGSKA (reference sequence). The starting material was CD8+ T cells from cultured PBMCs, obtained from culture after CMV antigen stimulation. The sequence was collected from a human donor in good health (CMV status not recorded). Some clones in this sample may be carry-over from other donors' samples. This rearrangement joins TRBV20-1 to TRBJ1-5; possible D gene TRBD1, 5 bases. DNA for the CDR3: TGCAGTGCTAGAGATCTTGGCAGGGCCGGCAATCAGCCCCAGCATTTT. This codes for CSARDLGRAGNQPQHF.